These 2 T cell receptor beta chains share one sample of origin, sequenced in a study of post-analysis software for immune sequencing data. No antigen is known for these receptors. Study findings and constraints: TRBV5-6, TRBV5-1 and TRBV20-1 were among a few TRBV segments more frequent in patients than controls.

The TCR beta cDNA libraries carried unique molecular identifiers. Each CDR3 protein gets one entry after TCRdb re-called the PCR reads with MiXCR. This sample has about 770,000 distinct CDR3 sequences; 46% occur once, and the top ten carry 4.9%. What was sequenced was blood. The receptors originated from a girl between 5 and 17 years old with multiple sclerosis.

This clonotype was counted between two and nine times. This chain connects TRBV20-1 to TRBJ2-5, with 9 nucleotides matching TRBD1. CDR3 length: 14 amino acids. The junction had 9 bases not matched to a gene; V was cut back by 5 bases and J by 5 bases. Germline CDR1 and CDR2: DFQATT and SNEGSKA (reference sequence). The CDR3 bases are TGCAGTGCTCCTAGACAGGGGGTCGAGGAGACCCAGTACTTC. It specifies CSAPRQGVEETQYF.

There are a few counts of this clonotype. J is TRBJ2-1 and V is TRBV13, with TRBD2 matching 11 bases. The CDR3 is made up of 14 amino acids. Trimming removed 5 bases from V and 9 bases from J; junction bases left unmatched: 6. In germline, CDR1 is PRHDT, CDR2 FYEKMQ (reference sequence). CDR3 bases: TGTGCCAGCAGCCCACTAGCGGGAGCGGTTGAGCAGTTCTTC. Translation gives CASSPLAGAVEQFF.